These 3 T cell receptor beta chains share one sample of origin, sequenced in a study of blood T cells in healthy people across ages. Alongside a J-beta primer mix, a sample-barcoded 5' primer served in a second PCR lasting roughly 6 to 11 cycles. Via MiXCR, TCRdb re-called the 5' RACE reads, giving one row per CDR3 protein. The sample contains 1 million or so distinct CDR3 sequences, roughly a quarter of which appear only once. This sample also belongs to another study, concerning T cells of mothers and their children.

Sequenced: blood. The receptors were gathered from a girl between 2 and 10 years old in good health.

V usage is TRBV20-1 and J usage is TRBJ2-1; the D gene is possibly TRBD1 (7 bases). The CDR3 is 15 amino acids. V shed 6 bases and J shed 7 bases, with 22 bases lying between them. From germline, CDR1 is DFQATT and CDR2 SNEGSKA (reference sequence). The CDR3 coding sequence is TGCAGTGCCACCTTTCCCAGGGGGGCCTCTAATGAGCAGTTCTTC. Translation: CSATFPRGASNEQFF.

The V call is TRBV4-1, the J call TRBJ2-1; D not resolved. The CDR3 extends over 14 amino acids. In germline, CDR1 is MGHRA, CDR2 YSYEKL. V lost 4 bases, J lost 6 bases, and 13 bases lay in between. The CDR3 DNA reads TGCGCCAGCAGCCCCCTGACCTCGGGCAATGAGCAGTTCTTC. Residues: CASSPLTSGNEQFF.

In this sample, this clonotype turned up a few times. The rearrangement joins TRBV12-3 or TRBV12-4 to TRBJ1-1, with D possibly matching TRBD1 (5 bases). This CDR3 is 14 amino acids long. V lost 5 bases and J lost 1, with 11 bases in between. CDR3 coding DNA: TGTGCCAGCAGTCTCGGGGCATCGAACACTGAAGCTTTCTTT. Translating gives CASSLGASNTEAFF.